These 32 T cell receptor beta chains came from one sample sequenced in a study of immune evolution from preneoplasia to lung adenocarcinoma. The table came from immunoSEQ multiplex PCR; TCRdb's copy has only in-frame clones and leaves some out. The sample yields approximately 9,000 clones, roughly 77% seen once. The sequencing sample was made of FFPE minimally invasive lung adenocarcinoma tissue. Every receptor here comes from a donor at least 70 years old with lung adenocarcinoma.

J is TRBJ1-2 and V is TRBV30; D might be TRBD1 (5 bases). Per the germline V gene, CDR1 is GTSNPN and CDR2 is SVGIG (reference sequence). The CDR3 loop spans 14 amino acids. V lost 3 bases to trimming and J lost 2 bases, with 13 bases between them. DNA of the CDR3: TGTGCCTGGAGAGACAGCTCGGGGAACTATGGCTACACCTTC. This encodes CAWRDSSGNYGYTF.

This clone has just one count. The V call is TRBV18, the J call TRBJ1-6, with a weak D call TRBD1 (5 bases). Germline lookup yields CDR1 KGHSH and CDR2 LQKENI. V dropped 6 bases and J dropped 6 bases, with 12 bases sitting between them. The length of the CDR3 is 14 residues. The CDR3 DNA reads as TGTGCCAGCTCGCCGACCAGGGCTAATTCACCCCTCCACTTT. Protein sequence: CASSPTRANSPLHF.

The chain uses TRBV7-9 and TRBJ2-7; D gene ambiguous. Trimming took off 5 bases at V and 6 bases at J, with 8 bases between the two ends. This CDR3 spans 11 amino acids. CDR1 is SEHNR, CDR2 FQNEAQ, per germline (reference sequence). In DNA form, the CDR3 reads TGTGCCAGCAGCGCAGCCCGCGAGCAGTACTTC. It translates to CASSAAREQYF.

The chain links TRBV6-5 to TRBJ1-3, with D possibly being TRBD1 (5 bases). The CDR3 has 14 residues. The germline V gene has CDR1 MNHEY and CDR2 SVGAGI. The V gene lost 2 bases and the J gene lost 2 bases, with 7 bases spanning the gap. DNA of the CDR3: TGTGCCAGCAGTTACGAAGGGGCTGGAAACACCATATATTTT. Translating gives CASSYEGAGNTIYF.

V gene TRBV6-6 combines with J gene TRBJ2-5; 7 nucleotides agree with TRBD1. CDR3 length: 15 residues. Germline assignment: CDR1 MNHNY and CDR2 SVGAGI (reference sequence). V lost 5 bases and J lost 5; bases outside the gene matches: 11. CDR3 amino acids: CASSPRTGSLETQYF. CDR3 nucleotide sequence: TGTGCCAGCAGTCCCCGGACAGGAAGTCTTGAGACCCAGTACTTC.

The rearrangement joins TRBV5-1 to TRBJ1-3; D is unclear. CDR1 is SGHRS and CDR2 is YFSETQ in the germline V gene. The length of the CDR3 is 13 residues. The V end was cut by 8 bases, the J end by 1 base, with 10 bases between. This CDR3 is CASKEVSGNTIYF. CDR3 sequence (DNA): TGCGCCAGTAAGGAGGTTTCTGGAAACACCATATATTTT.

The chain carries TRBV28 and TRBJ1-4, with 10 nucleotides matching TRBD1. The CDR3 spans 17 residues. The ends lost 1 base at V and 8 bases at J; junction bases unmatched: 10. Germline CDR1 is MDHEN and CDR2 is SYDVKM. The CDR3 region has the DNA TGTGCCAGCAGTTTATTCGCAGCCGGGACAGGGGTCGAAAAACTGTTTTTT. Amino acid sequence: CASSLFAAGTGVEKLFF.

V is TRBV10-3 and J is TRBJ2-7, with a tentative D call TRBD2 (6 bases). Germline values: CDR1 ENHRY, CDR2 SYGVKD. V was cut by 7 bases and J by 0 bases, with 13 bases left in between. The CDR3 runs 14 residues. CDR3 coding DNA: TGTGCCATCACCCGGGACTCTAGCTCCTACGAGCAGTACTTC. Translated: CAITRDSSSYEQYF.

The gene calls are TRBV5-1 and TRBJ2-5, with 7 bases matching TRBD1. CDR3 length: 15 amino acids. The V gene end was trimmed by 1 base and the J gene end by 5 bases; junction bases not matched to a gene: 8. Germline CDR1 is SGHRS and CDR2 is YFSETQ. The CDR3: CASSLQRGPGETQYF. Written as DNA, the CDR3 is TGCGCCAGCAGCTTGCAAAGGGGGCCCGGGGAGACCCAGTACTTC.

The rearrangement joins TRBV9 to TRBJ1-1; TRBD1 matches 7 bases. The CDR3 has 17 amino acids. The germline V gene encodes CDR1 SGDLS and CDR2 YYNGEE. Trimming at V came to 4 bases and at J to 1 base, leaving 13 bases not matched to a gene. The CDR3 bases are TGTGCCAGCAGCCCACGACCGACAGGGCTAGGGAACACTGAAGCTTTCTTT. The encoded protein is CASSPRPTGLGNTEAFF.

This clone showed up just a few times. DNA for the CDR3: TGTGCCAGCAGTTCCGGTCCCTATCGGGATGGCTACACCTTC. Amino acid sequence: CASSSGPYRDGYTF. The V and J genes are TRBV2 and TRBJ1-2; D gene uncertain. The CDR3 has 14 amino acids. The V gene lost 5 bases and the J gene lost 6 bases, with 16 bases spanning the gap. Germline loops: CDR1 SNHLY, CDR2 FYNNEI.

This clone showed up just a few times. The gene calls are TRBV7-3 and TRBJ2-3, with 8 positions matching TRBD2. V lost 5 bases and J lost 2; bases outside the gene matches: 9. The CDR3 consists of 16 residues. From germline, CDR1 is SGHTA and CDR2 FQGTGA. The CDR3 region has the DNA TGTGCCAGCAGCCGGCGGGGACTAGGCCTCACAGATACGCAGTATTTT. Its protein is CASSRRGLGLTDTQYF. Variable domain in full (rest from reference TRBV7-3 and TRBJ2-3): GAGVSQTPSNKVTEKGKYVELRCDPISGHTALYWYRQSLGQGPEFLIYFQGTGAADDSGLPNDRFFAVRPEGSVSTLKIQRTERGDSAVYLCASSRRGLGLTDTQYFGPGTRLTVL.

This clone was seen a single time. The rearrangement links TRBV28 to TRBJ1-1; the match to TRBD1 covers 8 bases. The CDR3 is 13 amino acids. J was trimmed by 10 bases and V by 3 bases; bases with no gene match: 7. CDR1 is MDHEN, CDR2 SYDVKM, per germline. The CDR3 spells CASSLAGTGGAFF. CDR3 in DNA: TGTGCCAGCAGTTTGGCGGGGACAGGTGGAGCTTTCTTT. Supplemented by reference TRBV28 and TRBJ1-1, the full variable domain reads DVKVTQSSRYLVKRTGEKVFLECVQDMDHENMFWYRQDPGLGLRLIYFSYDVKMKEKGDIPEGYSVSREKKERFSLILESASTNQTSMYLCASSLAGTGGAFFGQGTRLTVV.

The CDR3: CASSEVRYEQYF. CDR3 nucleotide sequence: TGTGCCAGCAGTGAAGTCCGGTACGAGCAGTACTTC. The rearrangement joins TRBV6-1 to TRBJ2-7, with D unclear. From germline, CDR1 is MNHNS and CDR2 SASEGT. The V end was cut by 1 base, the J end by 4 bases, with 5 bases between. The CDR3 consists of 12 residues.

V usage is TRBV6-5 and J usage is TRBJ2-7; D remains unclear. With 6 bases removed from V and 6 bases from J, the gap between germline ends came to 12 bases. CDR3 length: 12 amino acids. CDR1 is MNHEY and CDR2 is SVGAGI in the germline V gene. The CDR3 DNA is TGTGCCAGCAGCACCTCAAAGGTCGAGCAGTACTTC. Protein: CASSTSKVEQYF.

The chain uses TRBV28 and TRBJ2-6, with D perhaps matching TRBD1 or TRBD2 (5 bases each). Germline V gene lookup returns CDR1 MDHEN and CDR2 SYDVKM. Deletions cut 10 bases from V and 0 bases from J, with 28 bases between. The length of the CDR3 is 20 residues. The CDR3 DNA sequence: TGTGCCACCCCTCGGGACCGACGCCCGACGCCGACCTCTGGGGCCAACGTCCTGACTTTC. This sequence encodes CATPRDRRPTPTSGANVLTF.

This clone was recorded a few times. The rearrangement uses TRBV5-8 and TRBJ1-2, with 9 bases fitting TRBD1. The V gene's germline CDR1 is SGHTS and CDR2 YDEGEE. J was trimmed by 6 bases and V by 5 bases; bases with no gene match: 5. The CDR3 is 13 amino acids. The CDR3 DNA follows: TGTGCCAGCAGTCCGGACAGGGGCGATGGCTACACCTTC. Its protein is CASSPDRGDGYTF. Combining the CDR3 with reference TRBV5-8 and TRBJ1-2 gives the whole variable domain EAGVTQSPTHLIKTRGQQATLRCSPISGHTSVYWYQQALGLGLQFLLWYDEGEERNRGNFPPRFSGRQFPNYSSELNVNALELEDSALYLCASSPDRGDGYTFGSGTRLTVV.

The chain is built from TRBV28 and TRBJ2-5; 9 nucleotides agree with TRBD1. V lost 5 bases and J lost 4; bases outside the gene matches: 5. The CDR3 totals 14 residues. In germline, CDR1 is MDHEN, CDR2 SYDVKM. In nucleotides, the CDR3 is TGTGCCAGCAGTCCAACAGGGGGCGGAGAGACCCAGTACTTC. Protein sequence: CASSPTGGGETQYF.

The chain is built from TRBV14 and TRBJ1-1; D unclear. From germline, CDR1 is SGHDN and CDR2 FVKESK. The CDR3 has 13 residues. V was trimmed by 2 bases and J by 11 bases, leaving 15 bases between them. The CDR3 is CASSQLRTMGAFF. The CDR3 DNA sequence: TGTGCCAGCAGCCAATTAAGGACGATGGGGGCTTTCTTT.

This clone was seen more than once but under ten times. The chain combines TRBV6-1 with TRBJ1-3, with D maybe TRBD1 (5 bases). CDR1 MNHNS and CDR2 SASEGT come from the germline V gene. V was clipped by 2 bases and J by 2 bases, with 10 bases between them. This CDR3 is built from 15 residues. Here the CDR3 reads CASSETLTAGNTIYF. As DNA, the CDR3 is TGTGCCAGCAGTGAAACCTTGACAGCTGGAAACACCATATATTTT.

The chain carries TRBV28 and TRBJ1-2; weak D call: TRBD1 (5 bases). CDR1 and CDR2 from the germline V gene are MDHEN and SYDVKM. The CDR3 is 13 amino acids. Trimming removed 7 bases from V and 0 bases from J, with 9 bases in between. For the CDR3, the DNA is TGTGCCAGCAAGGGGACCCCTAACTATGGCTACACCTTC. Protein: CASKGTPNYGYTF.

The chain recombines TRBV4-2 with TRBJ1-3; D is unresolved. The V end was cut by 0 bases, the J end by 4 bases, with 10 bases between. Germline V lookup: CDR1 LGHNA, CDR2 YNFKEQ. The CDR3 contains 15 residues. CDR3 region: CASSQDPGFGNTIYF. Written as DNA, the CDR3 is TGTGCCAGCAGCCAAGATCCTGGGTTCGGAAACACCATATATTTT.

The chain couples TRBV5-5 to TRBJ1-1; 9 nucleotides align to TRBD1. The CDR3 contains 14 residues. Trimming removed 4 bases from V and 3 bases from J; junction bases left unmatched: 4. Looked up from germline, CDR1 is SGHKS and CDR2 is YYEKEE (reference sequence). This CDR3 is CASSRRDRDTEAFF. The CDR3 DNA follows: TGTGCCAGCAGCCGCCGGGACAGGGACACTGAAGCTTTCTTT. The full variable domain, completed using reference TRBV5-5 and TRBJ1-1, is DAGVTQSPTHLIKTRGQQVTLRCSPISGHKSVSWYQQVLGQGPQFIFQYYEKEERGRGNFPDRFSARQFPNYSSELNVNALLLGDSALYLCASSRRDRDTEAFFGQGTRLTVV.

J is TRBJ1-4 and V is TRBV28; the D gene is possibly TRBD1 (6 bases). Looked up from germline, CDR1 is MDHEN and CDR2 is SYDVKM. CDR3 length: 15 residues. V was shortened by 8 bases and J by 8 bases, with 21 bases between the two germline ends. The CDR3 region has the DNA TGTGCCAGCGGAAACAGGGTACCAAGACGAGAAAAACTGTTTTTT. Protein: CASGNRVPRREKLFF.

This clone was detected once. The gene calls are TRBV6-1 and TRBJ2-1; 10 nucleotides align to TRBD2. Germline V gene data show CDR1 as MNHNS and CDR2 as SASEGT. There are 14 residues in the CDR3. Trimming cost V 7 bases and J 4 bases; bases outside gene matches: 4. The CDR3 region is CASMGLASYNEQFF. In DNA form, the CDR3 reads TGTGCCAGCATGGGACTAGCGAGTTACAATGAGCAGTTCTTC.

The chain uses TRBV18 and TRBJ2-2; D ambiguous. V lost 2 bases to trimming and J lost 9 bases, with 7 bases between them. This CDR3 is 12 amino acids long. Germline V gene lookup returns CDR1 KGHSH and CDR2 LQKENI. The CDR3 DNA is TGTGCCAGCTCACCAATTGGGAGGGAGCTGTTTTTT. Translating it yields CASSPIGRELFF.

To note about this clone: This specimen includes other DNA sequences encoding the same CDR3. The chain carries TRBV5-1 and TRBJ2-3, with 12 nucleotides matching TRBD2. The CDR3 is 16 residues long. Germline V gene data show CDR1 as SGHRS and CDR2 as YFSETQ. The trim removed 0 bases at V and 3 bases at J, leaving 2 bases unmatched. CDR3 sequence reads: CASSLDLAGGTDTQYF. DNA of the CDR3: TGCGCCAGCAGCTTGGATCTAGCGGGAGGGACAGATACGCAGTATTTT.

This CDR3 is CASSPGQAFSYEQYF. For the CDR3, the DNA is TGTGCCAGCAGCCCGGGACAGGCCTTCTCCTACGAGCAGTACTTC. The gene calls are TRBV28 and TRBJ2-7; 8 nucleotides match TRBD1. The V segment lost 6 bases and the J segment 0 bases; nucleotides outside the gene matches: 7. The CDR3 length is 15 residues. Per the germline V gene, CDR1 is MDHEN and CDR2 is SYDVKM.

The J gene is TRBJ1-1, the V gene TRBV2; no firm D call. Trimming cost V 0 bases and J 0 bases, with 8 bases left between them. Germline V gives CDR1 SNHLY, CDR2 FYNNEI. CDR3 size: 15 residues. The chain's CDR3 is CASSEAARLNTEAFF. The CDR3, as DNA: TGTGCCAGCAGTGAAGCGGCCAGACTGAACACTGAAGCTTTCTTT.

The chain recombines TRBV19 with TRBJ1-4; 7 positions agree with TRBD1. V dropped 9 bases and J dropped 4; count of bases not matched to a gene: 8. This CDR3 has 14 residues. Per the germline V gene, CDR1 is LNHDA and CDR2 is SQIVND (reference sequence). The CDR3 coding sequence is TGTGCCAGGATAAAGGGGACAGTTAATGAAAAACTGTTTTTT. This translates into CARIKGTVNEKLFF. The full variable domain, in which reference TRBV19 and TRBJ1-4 provide the parts outside the CDR3, is DGGITQSPKYLFRKEGQNVTLSCEQNLNHDAMYWYRQDPGQGLRLIYYSQIVNDFQKGDIAEGYSVSREKKESFPLTVTSAQKNPTAFYLCARIKGTVNEKLFFGSGTQLSVL.

The chain uses TRBV28 and TRBJ1-1; 11 nucleotides match TRBD1. With 6 bases clipped from V and 8 bases from J, the junction kept 11 bases outside the gene matches. Germline V gene data show CDR1 as MDHEN and CDR2 as SYDVKM. The CDR3 consists of 15 residues. The CDR3 DNA reads as TGTGCCAGCAGCCGGACAGGGGGCGGCGGGGGCGAAGCTTTCTTT. Encoded protein: CASSRTGGGGGEAFF.

The J gene is TRBJ2-5, the V gene TRBV5-1; a possible D gene is TRBD2 (6 bases). The germline CDR1 and CDR2 sequences are SGHRS and YFSETQ. This CDR3 is 16 amino acids long. V was shortened by 0 bases and J by 4 bases, with 16 bases between the two germline ends. CDR3: CASSLDLARGGETQYF. In nucleotides, the CDR3 is TGCGCCAGCAGCTTGGATCTAGCGAGAGGAGGAGAGACCCAGTACTTC.